The present T cell receptor (beta chain) was sequenced within a study of human T cells and chemical hapten exposure. Whole-study context: Each week of the roughly 23-week study, patients had diphenylcyclopropenone applied to the scalp. General observations from the study: Expanded TCRs were compared with controls, and the expanded TCRs formed significantly more large CDR3 similarity clusters.

V lost 0 bases and J lost 4, with 11 bases in between. Germline loops: CDR1 SGHRS, CDR2 YFSETQ. This CDR3 region has 15 residues. Time point denoted: patch test 3, about 24 weeks after DPC sensitization. The sample's treatment: therapeutic diphenylcyclopropenone sensitization with weekly scalp DPC. Unique molecular identifiers were attached to individual cDNA molecules within the library. TCRdb analysed the RACE reads with MiXCR anew, one entry per CDR3 protein. The sample consists of roughly 69,000 distinct CDR3 sequences, more than 9.5% of them appearing once. This clonotype was picked up many times. What it recognizes is unknown.

The source is a woman aged 25-40 years with alopecia areata. Some clones in this sample may be carry-over from other donors' samples. The sample consisted of whole blood, taken in connection with sensitization to the hapten diphenylcyclopropenone (DPC). This chain links TRBV5-1 with TRBJ2-1, with D perhaps TRBD1 (5 bases). The CDR3 loop is CASSLEQASYNEQFF. CDR3 coding DNA: TGCGCCAGCAGCTTGGAACAGGCAAGTTACAATGAGCAGTTCTTC. Filled out from reference TRBV5-1 and TRBJ2-1, the complete variable domain reads KAGVTQTPRYLIKTRGQQVTLSCSPISGHRSVSWYQQTPGQGLQFLFEYFSETQRNKGNFPGRFSGRQFSNSRSEMNVSTLELGDSALYLCASSLEQASYNEQFFGPGTRLTVL.